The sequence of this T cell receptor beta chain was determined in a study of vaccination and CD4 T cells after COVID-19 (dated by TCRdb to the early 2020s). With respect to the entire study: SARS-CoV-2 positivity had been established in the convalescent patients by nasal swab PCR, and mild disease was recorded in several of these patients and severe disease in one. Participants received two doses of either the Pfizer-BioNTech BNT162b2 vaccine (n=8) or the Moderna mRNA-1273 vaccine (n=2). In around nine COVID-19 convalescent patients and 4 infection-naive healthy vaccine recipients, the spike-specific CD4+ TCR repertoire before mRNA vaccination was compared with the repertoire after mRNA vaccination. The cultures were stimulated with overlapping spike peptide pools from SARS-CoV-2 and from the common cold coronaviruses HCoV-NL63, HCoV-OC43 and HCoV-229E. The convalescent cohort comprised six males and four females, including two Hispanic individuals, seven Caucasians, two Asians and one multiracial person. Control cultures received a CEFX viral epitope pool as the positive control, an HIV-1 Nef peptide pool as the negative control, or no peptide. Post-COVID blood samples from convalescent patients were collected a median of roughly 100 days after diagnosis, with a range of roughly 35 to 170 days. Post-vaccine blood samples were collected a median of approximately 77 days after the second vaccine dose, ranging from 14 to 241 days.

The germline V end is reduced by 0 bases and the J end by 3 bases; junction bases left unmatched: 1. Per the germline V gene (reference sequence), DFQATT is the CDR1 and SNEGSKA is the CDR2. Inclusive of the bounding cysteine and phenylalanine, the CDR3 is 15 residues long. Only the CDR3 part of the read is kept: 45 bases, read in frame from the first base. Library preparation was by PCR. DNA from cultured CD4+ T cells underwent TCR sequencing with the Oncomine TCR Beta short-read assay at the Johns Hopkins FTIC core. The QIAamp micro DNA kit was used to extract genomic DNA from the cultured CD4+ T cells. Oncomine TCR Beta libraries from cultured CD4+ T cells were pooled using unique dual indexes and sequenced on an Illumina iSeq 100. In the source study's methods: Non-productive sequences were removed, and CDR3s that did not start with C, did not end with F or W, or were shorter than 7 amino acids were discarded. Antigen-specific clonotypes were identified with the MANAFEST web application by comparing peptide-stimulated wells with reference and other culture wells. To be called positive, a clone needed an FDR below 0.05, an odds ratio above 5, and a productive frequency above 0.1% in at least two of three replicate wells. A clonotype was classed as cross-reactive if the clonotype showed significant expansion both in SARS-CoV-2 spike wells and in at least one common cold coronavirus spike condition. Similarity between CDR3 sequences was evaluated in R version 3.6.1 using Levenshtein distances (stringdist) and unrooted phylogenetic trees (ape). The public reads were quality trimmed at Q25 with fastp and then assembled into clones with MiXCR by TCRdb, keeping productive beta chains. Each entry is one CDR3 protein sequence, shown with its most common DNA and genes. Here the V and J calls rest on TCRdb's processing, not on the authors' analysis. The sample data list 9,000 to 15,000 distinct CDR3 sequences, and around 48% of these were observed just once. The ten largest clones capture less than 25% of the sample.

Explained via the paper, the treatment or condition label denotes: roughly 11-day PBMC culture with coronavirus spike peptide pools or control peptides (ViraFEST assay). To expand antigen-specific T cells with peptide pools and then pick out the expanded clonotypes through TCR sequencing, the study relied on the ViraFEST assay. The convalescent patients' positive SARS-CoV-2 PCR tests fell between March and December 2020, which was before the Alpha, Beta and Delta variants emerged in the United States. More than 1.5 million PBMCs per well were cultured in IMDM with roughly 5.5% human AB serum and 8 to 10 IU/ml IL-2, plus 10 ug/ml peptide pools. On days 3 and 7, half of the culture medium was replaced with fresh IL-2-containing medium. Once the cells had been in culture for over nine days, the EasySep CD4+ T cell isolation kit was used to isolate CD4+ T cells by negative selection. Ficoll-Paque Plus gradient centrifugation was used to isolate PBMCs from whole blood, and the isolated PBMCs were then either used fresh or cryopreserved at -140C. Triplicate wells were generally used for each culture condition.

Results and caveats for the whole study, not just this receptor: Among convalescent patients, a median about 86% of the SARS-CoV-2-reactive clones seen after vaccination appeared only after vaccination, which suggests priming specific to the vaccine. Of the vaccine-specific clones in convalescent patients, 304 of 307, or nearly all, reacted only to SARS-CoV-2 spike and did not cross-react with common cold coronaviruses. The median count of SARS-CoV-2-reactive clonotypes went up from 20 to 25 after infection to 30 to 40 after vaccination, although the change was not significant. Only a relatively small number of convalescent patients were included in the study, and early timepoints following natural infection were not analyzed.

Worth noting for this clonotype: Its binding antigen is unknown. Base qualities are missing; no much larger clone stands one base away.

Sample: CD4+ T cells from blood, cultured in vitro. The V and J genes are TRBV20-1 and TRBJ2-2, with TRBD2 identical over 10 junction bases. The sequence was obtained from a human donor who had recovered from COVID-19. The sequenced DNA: TGCAGTGCTAGAGATCTAGCGGGAGACACCGGGGAGCTGTTTTTT. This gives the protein CSARDLAGDTGELFF.